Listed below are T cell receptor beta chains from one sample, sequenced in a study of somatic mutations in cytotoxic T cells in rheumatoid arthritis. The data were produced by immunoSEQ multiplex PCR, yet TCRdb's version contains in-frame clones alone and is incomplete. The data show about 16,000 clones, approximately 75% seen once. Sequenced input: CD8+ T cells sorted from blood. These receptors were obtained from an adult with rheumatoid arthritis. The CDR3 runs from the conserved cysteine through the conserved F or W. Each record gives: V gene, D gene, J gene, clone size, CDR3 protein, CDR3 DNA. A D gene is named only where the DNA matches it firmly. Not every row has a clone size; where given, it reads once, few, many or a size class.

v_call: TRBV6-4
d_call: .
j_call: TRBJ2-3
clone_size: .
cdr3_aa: CASSARGGHTDTQYF
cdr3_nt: TGTGCCAGCAGTGCTCGCGGGGGCCACACAGATACGCAGTATTTT

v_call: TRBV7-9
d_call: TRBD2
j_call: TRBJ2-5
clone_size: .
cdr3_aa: CASSSLSSGGPQQETQYF
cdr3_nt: TGTGCCAGCAGCTCCCTTAGTAGCGGGGGGCCCCAACAAGAGACCCAGTACTTC

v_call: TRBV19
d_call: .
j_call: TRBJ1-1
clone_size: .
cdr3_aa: CASQTTMNTEAFF
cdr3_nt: TGTGCCAGCCAGACTACCATGAACACTGAAGCTTTCTTT

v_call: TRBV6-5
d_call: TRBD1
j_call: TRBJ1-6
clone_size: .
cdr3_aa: CASRLTGADSPLHF
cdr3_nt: TGTGCCAGCAGACTGACAGGGGCGGATTCACCCCTCCACTTT

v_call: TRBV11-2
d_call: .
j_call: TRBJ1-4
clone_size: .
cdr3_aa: CASSLGWGTNEKLFF
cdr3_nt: TGTGCCAGCAGCTTAGGATGGGGAACTAATGAAAAACTGTTTTTT

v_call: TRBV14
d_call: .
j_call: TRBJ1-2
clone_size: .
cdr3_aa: CASRDKGSYGYTF
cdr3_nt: TGTGCCAGCAGAGATAAGGGGAGCTATGGCTACACCTTC

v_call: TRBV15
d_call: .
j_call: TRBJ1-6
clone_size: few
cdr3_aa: CATSSRRAFNSPLHF
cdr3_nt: TGTGCCACCAGCAGTCGACGGGCGTTTAATTCACCCCTCCACTTT

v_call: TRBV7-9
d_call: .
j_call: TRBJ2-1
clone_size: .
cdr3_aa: CASSQRTARYNEQFF
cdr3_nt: TGTGCCAGCAGCCAGAGGACTGCTCGATACAATGAGCAGTTCTTC

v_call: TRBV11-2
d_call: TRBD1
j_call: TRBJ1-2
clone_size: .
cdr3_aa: CASSFRQGADPYGYTF
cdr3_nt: TGTGCCAGCAGTTTCAGACAGGGAGCCGACCCCTATGGCTACACCTTC

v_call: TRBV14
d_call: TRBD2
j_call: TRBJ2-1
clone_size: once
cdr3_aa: CASSQRTGGGNEQFF
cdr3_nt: TGTGCCAGCAGCCAGAGGACGGGCGGGGGCAATGAGCAGTTCTTC

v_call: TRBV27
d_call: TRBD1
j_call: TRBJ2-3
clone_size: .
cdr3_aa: CASMRDRGLSDTQYF
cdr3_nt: TGTGCCAGCATGAGGGACAGGGGGCTGTCAGATACGCAGTATTTT

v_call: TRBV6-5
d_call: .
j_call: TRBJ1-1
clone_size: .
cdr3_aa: CASTAGFRAEAFF
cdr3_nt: TGTGCCAGCACAGCCGGGTTCCGGGCGGAAGCTTTCTTT

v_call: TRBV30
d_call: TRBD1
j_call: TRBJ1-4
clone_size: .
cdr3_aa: CAWSLGQGNEKLFF
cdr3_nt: TGTGCCTGGAGTCTAGGACAGGGTAACGAAAAACTGTTTTTT

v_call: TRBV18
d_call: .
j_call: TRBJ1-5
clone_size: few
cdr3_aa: CASSPQGNQPQHF
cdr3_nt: TGTGCCAGCTCACCGCAAGGCAATCAGCCCCAGCATTTT

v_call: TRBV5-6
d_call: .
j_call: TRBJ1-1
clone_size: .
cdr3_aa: CASSFSGVMNTEAFF
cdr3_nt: TGTGCCAGCAGCTTTTCAGGGGTCATGAACACTGAAGCTTTCTTT

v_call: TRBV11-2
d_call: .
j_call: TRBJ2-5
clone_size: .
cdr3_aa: CASSLSDTRYQETQYF
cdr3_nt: TGTGCCAGCAGCTTATCCGACACCCGGTACCAAGAGACCCAGTACTTC

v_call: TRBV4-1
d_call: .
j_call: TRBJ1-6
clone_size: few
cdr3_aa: CASSQEGGYNSPLHF
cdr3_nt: TGCGCCAGCAGCCAAGAGGGGGGATATAATTCACCCCTCCACTTT

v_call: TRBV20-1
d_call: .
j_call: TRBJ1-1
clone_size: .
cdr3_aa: CSEGVTEAFF
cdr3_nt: TGCAGTGAGGGGGTGACTGAAGCTTTCTTT

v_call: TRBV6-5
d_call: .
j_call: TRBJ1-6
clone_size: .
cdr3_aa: CASSYSNRWDSPLHF
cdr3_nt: TGTGCCAGCAGTTACTCTAACAGGTGGGATTCACCCCTCCACTTT

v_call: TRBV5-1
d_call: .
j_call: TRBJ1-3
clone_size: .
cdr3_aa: CASSPGALSSGNTIYF
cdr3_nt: TGCGCCAGCAGCCCCGGGGCGCTAAGCTCTGGAAACACCATATATTTT

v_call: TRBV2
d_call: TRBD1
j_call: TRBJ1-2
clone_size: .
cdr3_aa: CASSENRRGGAGDGYTF
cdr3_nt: TGTGCCAGCAGTGAAAATAGGAGAGGGGGCGCCGGAGATGGCTACACCTTC

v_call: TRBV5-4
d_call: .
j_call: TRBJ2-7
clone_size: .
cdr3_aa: CASSLGGNSYEQYF
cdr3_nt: TGTGCCAGCAGCTTGGGCGGGAACTCCTACGAGCAGTACTTC

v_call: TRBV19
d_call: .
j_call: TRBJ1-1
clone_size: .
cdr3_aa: CASSQGPLNTEAFF
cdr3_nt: TGTGCCAGTAGCCAGGGACCTCTAAACACTGAAGCTTTCTTT

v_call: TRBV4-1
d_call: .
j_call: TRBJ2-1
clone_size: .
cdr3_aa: CASSQASPATNEQFF
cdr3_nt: TGCGCCAGCAGCCAAGCGTCACCCGCTACTAACGAGCAGTTCTTC

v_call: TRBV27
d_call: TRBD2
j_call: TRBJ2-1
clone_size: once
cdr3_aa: CASSLSTGAGWNEQFF
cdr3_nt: TGTGCCAGCAGTTTATCGACGGGAGCGGGGTGGAATGAGCAGTTCTTC

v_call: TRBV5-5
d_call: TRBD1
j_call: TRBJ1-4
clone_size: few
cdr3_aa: CASNYWGQEGGKLFF
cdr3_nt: TGTGCCAGCAACTATTGGGGACAGGAAGGCGGAAAACTGTTTTTT

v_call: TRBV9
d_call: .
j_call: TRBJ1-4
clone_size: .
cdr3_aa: CASSFRGDEEKLFF
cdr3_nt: TGTGCCAGCAGCTTTCGGGGGGATGAGGAAAAACTGTTTTTT

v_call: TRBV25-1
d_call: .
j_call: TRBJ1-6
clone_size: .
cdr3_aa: CASGRGRANSPLHF
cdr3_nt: TGTGCCAGCGGCAGGGGTCGGGCTAATTCACCCCTCCACTTT

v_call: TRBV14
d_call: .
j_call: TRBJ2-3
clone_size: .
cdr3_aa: CASSQGLEQYF
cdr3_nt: TGTGCCAGCAGCCAAGGGCTCGAGCAGTATTTT

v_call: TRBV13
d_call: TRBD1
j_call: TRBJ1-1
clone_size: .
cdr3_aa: CASSGGDRGREAFF
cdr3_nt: TGTGCCAGCAGCGGAGGGGACAGGGGGCGCGAAGCTTTCTTT

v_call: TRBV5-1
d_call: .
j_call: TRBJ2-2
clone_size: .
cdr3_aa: CASSLNGGTGTGELFF
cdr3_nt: TGCGCCAGCAGCTTGAACGGTGGGACGGGCACCGGGGAGCTGTTTTTT

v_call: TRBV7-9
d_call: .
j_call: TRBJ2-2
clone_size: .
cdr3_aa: CASSNRDTPSTGELFF
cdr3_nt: TGTGCCAGCTCAAACCGGGACACCCCTTCCACCGGGGAGCTGTTTTTT

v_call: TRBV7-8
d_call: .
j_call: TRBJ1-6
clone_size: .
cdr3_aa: CASSGGVGVLSPLHF
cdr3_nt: TGTGCCAGCAGTGGGGGTGTAGGTGTTTTATCACCCCTCCACTTT

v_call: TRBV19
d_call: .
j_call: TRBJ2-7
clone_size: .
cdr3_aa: CASSIWGSSSYEQYF
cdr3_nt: TGTGCCAGTAGTATTTGGGGTTCAAGCTCCTACGAGCAGTACTTC

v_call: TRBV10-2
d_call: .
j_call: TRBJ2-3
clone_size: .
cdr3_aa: CASSPSGLLSTDTQYF
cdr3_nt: TGCGCCAGCAGTCCAAGCGGACTCCTTTCCACAGATACGCAGTATTTT

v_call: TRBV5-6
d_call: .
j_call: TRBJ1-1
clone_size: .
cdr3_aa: CASSAGTWNTEAFF
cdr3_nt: TGTGCCAGCAGCGCAGGGACCTGGAACACTGAAGCTTTCTTT

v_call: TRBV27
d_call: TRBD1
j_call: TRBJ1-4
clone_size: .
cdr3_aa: CASRNRGLANEKLFF
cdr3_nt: TGTGCCAGCAGAAACAGGGGGCTAGCTAATGAAAAACTGTTTTTT

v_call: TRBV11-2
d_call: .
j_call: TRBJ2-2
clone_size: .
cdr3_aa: CASRQNTGELFF
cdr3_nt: TGTGCCAGCAGACAGAACACCGGGGAGCTGTTTTTT

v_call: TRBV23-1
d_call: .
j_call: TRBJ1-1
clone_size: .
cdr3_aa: CASSLAGATKNTEAFF
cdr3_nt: TGCGCCAGCAGTCTGGCAGGGGCAACAAAGAACACTGAAGCTTTCTTT

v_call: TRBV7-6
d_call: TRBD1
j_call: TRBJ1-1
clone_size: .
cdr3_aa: CASSRQGVGGNTEAFF
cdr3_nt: TGTGCCAGCAGCCGACAGGGTGTGGGAGGTAACACTGAAGCTTTCTTT